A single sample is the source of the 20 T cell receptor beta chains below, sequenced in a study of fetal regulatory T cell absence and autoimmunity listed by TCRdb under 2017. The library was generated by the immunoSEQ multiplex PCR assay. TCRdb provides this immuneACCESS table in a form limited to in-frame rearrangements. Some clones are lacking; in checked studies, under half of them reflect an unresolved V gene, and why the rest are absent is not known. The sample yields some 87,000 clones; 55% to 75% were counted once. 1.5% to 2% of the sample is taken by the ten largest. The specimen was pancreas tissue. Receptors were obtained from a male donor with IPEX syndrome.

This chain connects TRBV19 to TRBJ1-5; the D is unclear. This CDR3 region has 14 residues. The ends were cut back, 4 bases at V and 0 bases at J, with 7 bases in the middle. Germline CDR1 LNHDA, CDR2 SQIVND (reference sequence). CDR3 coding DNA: TGTGCCAGTAGTACAGATAATAGCAATCAGCCCCAGCATTTT. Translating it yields CASSTDNSNQPQHF.

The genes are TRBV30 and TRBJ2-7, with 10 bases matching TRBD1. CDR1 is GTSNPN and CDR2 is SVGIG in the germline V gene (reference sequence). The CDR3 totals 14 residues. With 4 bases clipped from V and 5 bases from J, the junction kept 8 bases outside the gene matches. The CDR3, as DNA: TGTGCCTGGACCACCGGGACAGGGGACCACGAGCAGTACTTC. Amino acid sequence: CAWTTGTGDHEQYF.

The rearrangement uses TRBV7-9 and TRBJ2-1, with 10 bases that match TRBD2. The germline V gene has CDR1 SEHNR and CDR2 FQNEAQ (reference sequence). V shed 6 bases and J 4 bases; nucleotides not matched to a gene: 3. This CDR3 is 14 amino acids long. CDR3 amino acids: CASSFSGGYNEQFF. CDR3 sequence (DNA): TGTGCCAGCAGTTTTAGCGGGGGGTACAATGAGCAGTTCTTC. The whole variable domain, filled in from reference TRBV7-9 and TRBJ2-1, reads DTGVSQNPRHKITKRGQNVTFRCDPISEHNRLYWYRQTLGQGPEFLTYFQNEAQLEKSRLLSDRFSAERPKGSFSTLEIQRTEQGDSAMYLCASSFSGGYNEQFFGPGTRLTVL.

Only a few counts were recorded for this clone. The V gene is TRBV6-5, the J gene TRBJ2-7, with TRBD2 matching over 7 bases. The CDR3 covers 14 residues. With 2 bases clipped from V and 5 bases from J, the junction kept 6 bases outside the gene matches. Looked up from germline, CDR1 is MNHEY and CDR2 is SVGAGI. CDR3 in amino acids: CASSYNPAGDEQYF. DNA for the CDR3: TGTGCCAGCAGTTACAATCCCGCGGGAGACGAGCAGTACTTC.

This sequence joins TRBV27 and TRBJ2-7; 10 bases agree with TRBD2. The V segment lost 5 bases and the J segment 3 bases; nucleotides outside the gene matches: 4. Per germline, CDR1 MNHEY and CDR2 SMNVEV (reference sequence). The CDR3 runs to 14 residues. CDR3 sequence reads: CASSQLAGDYEQYF. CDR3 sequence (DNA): TGTGCCAGCAGTCAGCTAGCGGGAGACTACGAGCAGTACTTC.

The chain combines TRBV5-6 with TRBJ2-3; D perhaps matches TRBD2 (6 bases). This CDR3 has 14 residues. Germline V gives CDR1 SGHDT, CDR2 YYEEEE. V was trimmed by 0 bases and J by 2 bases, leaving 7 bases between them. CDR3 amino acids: CASSLGRATDTQYF. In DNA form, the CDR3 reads TGTGCCAGCAGCTTGGGGAGGGCCACAGATACGCAGTATTTT.

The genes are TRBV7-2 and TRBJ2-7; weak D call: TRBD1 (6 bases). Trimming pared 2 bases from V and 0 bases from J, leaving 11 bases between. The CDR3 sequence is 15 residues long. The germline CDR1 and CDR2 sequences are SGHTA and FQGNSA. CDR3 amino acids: CASSLYRDISYEQYF. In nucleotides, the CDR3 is TGTGCCAGCAGCTTATACCGGGACATCTCCTACGAGCAGTACTTC.

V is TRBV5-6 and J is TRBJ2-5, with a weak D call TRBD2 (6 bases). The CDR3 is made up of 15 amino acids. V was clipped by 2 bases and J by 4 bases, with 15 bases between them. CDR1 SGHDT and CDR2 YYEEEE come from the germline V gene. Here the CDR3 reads CASSFGAGSPETQYF. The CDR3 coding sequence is TGTGCCAGCAGCTTCGGGGCCGGGAGCCCAGAGACCCAGTACTTC.

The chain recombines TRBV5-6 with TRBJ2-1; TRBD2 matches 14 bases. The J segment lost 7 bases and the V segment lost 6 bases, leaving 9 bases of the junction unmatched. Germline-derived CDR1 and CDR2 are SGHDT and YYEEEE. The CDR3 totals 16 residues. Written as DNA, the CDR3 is TGTGCCAGCATCCGTCGGGGGACTAGCGGGAGTAATGAGCAGTTCTTC. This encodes CASIRRGTSGSNEQFF. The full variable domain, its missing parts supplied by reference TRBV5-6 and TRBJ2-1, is DAGVTQSPTHLIKTRGQQVTLRCSPKSGHDTVSWYQQALGQGPQFIFQYYEEEERQRGNFPDRFSGHQFPNYSSELNVNALLLGDSALYLCASIRRGTSGSNEQFFGPGTRLTVL.

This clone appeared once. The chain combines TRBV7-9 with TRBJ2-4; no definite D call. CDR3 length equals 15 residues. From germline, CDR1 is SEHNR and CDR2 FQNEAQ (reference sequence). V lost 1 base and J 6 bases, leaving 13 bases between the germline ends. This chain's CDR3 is CASSLVGSLGNIQYF. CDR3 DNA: TGTGCCAGCAGCTTAGTCGGATCCCTGGGAAACATTCAGTACTTC.

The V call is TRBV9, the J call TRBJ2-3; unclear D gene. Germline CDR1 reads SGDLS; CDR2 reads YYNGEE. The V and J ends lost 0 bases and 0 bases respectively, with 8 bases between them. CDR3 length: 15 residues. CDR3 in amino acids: CASSVGASSTDTQYF. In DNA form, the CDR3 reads TGTGCCAGCAGCGTAGGAGCGTCTAGCACAGATACGCAGTATTTT.

The CDR3 sequence is CASSSGLANEQFF. CDR3 nucleotide sequence: TGTGCCAGCAGTTCGGGACTAGCGAATGAGCAGTTCTTC. The V and J genes are TRBV5-4 and TRBJ2-1; TRBD2 agrees at 10 bases. The J segment lost 7 bases and the V segment lost 5 bases, leaving 3 bases of the junction unmatched. This CDR3 spans 13 amino acids. Germline loops: CDR1 SGHNT, CDR2 YYREEE (reference sequence).

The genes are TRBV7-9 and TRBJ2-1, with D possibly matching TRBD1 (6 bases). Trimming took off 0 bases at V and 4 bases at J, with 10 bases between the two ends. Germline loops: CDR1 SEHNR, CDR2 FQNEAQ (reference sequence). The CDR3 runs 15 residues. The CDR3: CASSLAGGKYNEQFF. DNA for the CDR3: TGTGCCAGCAGCTTAGCTGGGGGCAAGTACAATGAGCAGTTCTTC. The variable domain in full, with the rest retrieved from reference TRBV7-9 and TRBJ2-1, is DTGVSQNPRHKITKRGQNVTFRCDPISEHNRLYWYRQTLGQGPEFLTYFQNEAQLEKSRLLSDRFSAERPKGSFSTLEIQRTEQGDSAMYLCASSLAGGKYNEQFFGPGTRLTVL.

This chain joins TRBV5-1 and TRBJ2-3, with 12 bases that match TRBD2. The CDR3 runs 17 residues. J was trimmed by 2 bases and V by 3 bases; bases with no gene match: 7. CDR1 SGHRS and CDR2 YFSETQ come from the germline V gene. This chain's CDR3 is CASSSRTSGTFTDTQYF. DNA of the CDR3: TGCGCCAGCAGCTCACGGACTAGCGGGACTTTCACAGATACGCAGTATTTT.

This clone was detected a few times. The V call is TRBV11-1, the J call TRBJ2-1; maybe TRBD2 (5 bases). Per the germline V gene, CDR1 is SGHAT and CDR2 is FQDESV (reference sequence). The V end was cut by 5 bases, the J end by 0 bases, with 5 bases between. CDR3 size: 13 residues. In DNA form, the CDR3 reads TGTGCCAGCAGCCGGGACTCCTACAATGAGCAGTTCTTC. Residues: CASSRDSYNEQFF.

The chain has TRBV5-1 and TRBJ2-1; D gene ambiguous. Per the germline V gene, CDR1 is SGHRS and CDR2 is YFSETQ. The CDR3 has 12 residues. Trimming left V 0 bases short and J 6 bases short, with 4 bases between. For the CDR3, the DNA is TGCGCCAGCAGCTTGGTGAGCAATGAGCAGTTCTTC. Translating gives CASSLVSNEQFF.

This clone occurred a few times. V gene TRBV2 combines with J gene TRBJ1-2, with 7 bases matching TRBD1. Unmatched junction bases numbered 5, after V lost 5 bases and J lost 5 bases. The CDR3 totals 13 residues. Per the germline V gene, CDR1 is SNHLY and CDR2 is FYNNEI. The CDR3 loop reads CASSRQGPYGYTF. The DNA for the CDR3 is TGTGCCAGCAGTCGACAGGGCCCTTATGGCTACACCTTC.

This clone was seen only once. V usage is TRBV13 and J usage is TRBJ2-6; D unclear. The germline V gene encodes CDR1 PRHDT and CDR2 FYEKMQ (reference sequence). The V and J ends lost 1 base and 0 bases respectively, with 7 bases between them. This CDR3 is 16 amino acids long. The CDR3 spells CASSLEASSGANVLTF. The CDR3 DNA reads TGTGCCAGCAGCTTAGAGGCCAGCTCTGGGGCCAACGTCCTGACTTTC. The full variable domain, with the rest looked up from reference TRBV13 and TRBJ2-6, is AAGVIQSPRHLIKEKRETATLKCYPIPRHDTVYWYQQGPGQDPQFLISFYEKMQSDKGSIPDRFSAQQFSDYHSELNMSSLELGDSALYFCASSLEASSGANVLTFGAGSRLTVL.

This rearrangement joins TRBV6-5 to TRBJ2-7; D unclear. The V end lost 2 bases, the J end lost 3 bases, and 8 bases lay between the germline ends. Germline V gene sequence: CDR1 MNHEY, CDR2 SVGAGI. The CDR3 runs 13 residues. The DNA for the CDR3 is TGTGCCAGCAGTTACGGCAGGTTCTACGAGCAGTACTTC. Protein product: CASSYGRFYEQYF.

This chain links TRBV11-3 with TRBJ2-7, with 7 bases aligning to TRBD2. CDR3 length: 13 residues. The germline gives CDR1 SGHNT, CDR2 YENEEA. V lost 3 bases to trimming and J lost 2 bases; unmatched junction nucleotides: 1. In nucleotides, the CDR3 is TGTGCCAGCAGCTTTGGGGGGGCCTACGAGCAGTACTTC. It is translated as CASSFGGAYEQYF.